This T cell receptor beta chain was identified in a study of CD8+ T cells in alopecia areata. In each case, RNA was isolated and then reverse transcribed into cDNA as the sequencing template. Clones were read by immunoSEQ multiplex PCR, and TCRdb kept only the in-frame ones, dropping some. The table records 65,000 to 70,000 clones, approximately 60% of them present only once. The germline V gene has CDR1 MGHRA and CDR2 YSYEKL. The V gene lost 0 bases and the J gene lost 3 bases, with 9 bases spanning the gap. CDR3 size: 14 residues. This clone showed up just a few times. Antigen unknown. Study-wide findings and caveats: Higher clonality was seen in lesional scalp than in normal scalp, especially in alopecia totalis/universalis.

Sample: CD8+ T cells sorted from blood, taken at week 0. The sequence came from a human donor with alopecia areata. This rearrangement joins TRBV4-1 to TRBJ2-7, with no clear D. The CDR3 DNA reads as TGCGCCAGCAGCCAAGAAACCGACTTCTACGAGCAGTACTTC. It yields the protein CASSQETDFYEQYF.